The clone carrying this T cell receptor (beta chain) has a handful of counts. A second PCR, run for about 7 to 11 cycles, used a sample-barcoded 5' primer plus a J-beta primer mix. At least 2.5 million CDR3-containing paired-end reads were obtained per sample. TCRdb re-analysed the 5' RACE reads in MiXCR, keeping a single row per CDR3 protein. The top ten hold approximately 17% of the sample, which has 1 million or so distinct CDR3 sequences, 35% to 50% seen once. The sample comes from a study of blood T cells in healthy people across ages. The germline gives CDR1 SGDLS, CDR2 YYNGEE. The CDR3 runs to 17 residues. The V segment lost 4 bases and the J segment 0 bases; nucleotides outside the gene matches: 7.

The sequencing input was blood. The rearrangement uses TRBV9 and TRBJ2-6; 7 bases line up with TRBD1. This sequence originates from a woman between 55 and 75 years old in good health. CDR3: CASSPGGMGSGANVLTF. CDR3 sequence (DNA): TGTGCCAGCAGCCCAGGGGGTATGGGCTCTGGGGCCAACGTCCTGACTTTC.